Below are 7 T cell receptor beta chains sequenced from a single sample in a study of Graves' ophthalmopathy and Graves' hyperthyroidism. TCR beta CDR3 regions were amplified from RNA transcripts. An initial RT-PCR round employing HTBI primers preceded a second-round multiplex PCR. TCRdb called the multiplex PCR reads again in MiXCR, with one record for every CDR3 protein. The data hold about 200,000 distinct CDR3 sequences, with 29% observed a single time. The specimen was peripheral blood. Receptor source: a man aged 50 to 59 with Graves' ophthalmopathy.

This clonotype was recorded at least ten times. This chain uses TRBV28 with TRBJ2-4, with D possibly being TRBD1 (5 bases). Germline V gene lookup returns CDR1 MDHEN and CDR2 SYDVKM. Trimming stripped 6 bases from V and 3 bases from J, with 15 bases between. The CDR3 length is 15 residues. Here the CDR3 reads CASRGQGLGKNIQYF. The DNA of the CDR3 is TGTGCCAGCAGGGGTCAGGGATTAGGCAAAAACATTCAGTACTTC.

In this sample, this clonotype turned up many times. This chain uses TRBV18 with TRBJ2-5; D is ambiguous. Between the trimmed V and J ends, which lost 0 bases and 4 bases, there was a span of 9 bases. Germline V gives CDR1 KGHSH, CDR2 LQKENI. This CDR3 contains 14 residues. The CDR3 DNA reads TGTGCCAGCTCACCACCGGCTCAGACAGAGACCCAGTACTTC. It codes for CASSPPAQTETQYF.

The chain is built from TRBV6-5 and TRBJ1-1; D gene ambiguous. The CDR3 runs 12 residues. V was trimmed by 1 base and J by 5 bases, leaving 5 bases between them. Germline V gene lookup returns CDR1 MNHEY and CDR2 SVGAGI. The CDR3 DNA reads as TGTGCCAGCAGTTACTGGGGAACTGAAGCTTTCTTT. It codes for CASSYWGTEAFF.

In this sample, this clonotype turned up many times. CDR3 nucleotide sequence: TGCAGCGTTGGGCTAGTAAGCCCCTACGAGCAGTACTTC. The encoded protein is CSVGLVSPYEQYF. The chain couples TRBV29-1 to TRBJ2-7; D gene uncertain. From germline, CDR1 is SQVTM and CDR2 ANQGSEA. This CDR3 contains 13 residues. V lost 4 bases and J lost 2, with 12 bases in between.

As to this clonotype: A read error may account for a junction end that differs from germline. CDR3 coding DNA: TGTGCCAGCAGTTCTAAGTGGGGACAGGGACATAATCCACCCCTCCACTTT. Protein product: CASSSKWGQGHNPPLHF. The chain combines TRBV12-3 or TRBV12-4 with TRBJ1-6; 9 bases map to TRBD1. The CDR3 totals 17 residues.

In DNA, the CDR3 is TGTGCCAGCAGTTCCTTGACAGGGACCAATCAGCCCCAGCATTTT. Translation gives CASSSLTGTNQPQHF. The chain joins TRBV12-3 or TRBV12-4 to TRBJ1-5; TRBD1 aligns across 7 bases. This CDR3 has 15 residues. The V segment lost 4 bases and the J segment 3 bases; nucleotides outside the gene matches: 6.

The sample holds many counts of this clonotype. V is TRBV19 and J is TRBJ1-1; D remains ambiguous. The CDR3 covers 14 residues. The germline gives CDR1 LNHDA, CDR2 SQIVND (reference sequence). Trimming pared 7 bases from V and 2 bases from J, leaving 14 bases between. In DNA, the CDR3 is TGTGCCAGTACGGATCAGGATTATAACACTGAAGCTTTCTTT. This encodes CASTDQDYNTEAFF.